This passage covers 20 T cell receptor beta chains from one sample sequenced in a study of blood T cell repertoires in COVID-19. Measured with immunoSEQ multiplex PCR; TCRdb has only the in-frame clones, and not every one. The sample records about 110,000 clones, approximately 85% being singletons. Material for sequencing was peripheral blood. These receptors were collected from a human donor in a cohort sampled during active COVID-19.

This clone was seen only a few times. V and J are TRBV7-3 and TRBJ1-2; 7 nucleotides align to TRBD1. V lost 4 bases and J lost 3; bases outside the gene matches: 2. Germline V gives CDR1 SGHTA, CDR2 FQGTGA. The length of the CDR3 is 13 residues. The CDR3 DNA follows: TGTGCCAGCAGCTCCGGGACAGACTATGGCTACACCTTC. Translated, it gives CASSSGTDYGYTF.

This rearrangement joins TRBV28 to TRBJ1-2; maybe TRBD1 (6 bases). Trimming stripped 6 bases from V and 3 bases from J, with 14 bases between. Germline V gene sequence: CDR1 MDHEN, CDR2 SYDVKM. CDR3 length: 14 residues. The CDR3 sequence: CASRLSGVDYGYTF. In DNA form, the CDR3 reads TGTGCCAGCAGACTTTCAGGGGTGGACTATGGCTACACCTTC.

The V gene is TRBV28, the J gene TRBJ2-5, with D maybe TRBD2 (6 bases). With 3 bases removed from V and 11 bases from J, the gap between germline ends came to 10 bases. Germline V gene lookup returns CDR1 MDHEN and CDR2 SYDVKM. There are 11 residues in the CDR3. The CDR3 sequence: CASSLRGMQYF. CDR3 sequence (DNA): TGTGCCAGCAGTTTGCGGGGAATGCAGTACTTC.

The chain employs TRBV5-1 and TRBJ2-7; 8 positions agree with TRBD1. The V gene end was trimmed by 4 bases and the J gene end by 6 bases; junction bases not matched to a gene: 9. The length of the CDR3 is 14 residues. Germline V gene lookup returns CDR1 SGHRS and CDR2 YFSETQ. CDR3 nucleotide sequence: TGCGCCAGCAGCCTCACGACAGGGGCGGCCGAGCAGTACTTC. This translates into CASSLTTGAAEQYF.

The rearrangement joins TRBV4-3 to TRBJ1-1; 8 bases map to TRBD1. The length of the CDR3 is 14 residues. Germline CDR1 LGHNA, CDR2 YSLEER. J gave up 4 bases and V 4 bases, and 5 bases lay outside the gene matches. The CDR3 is CASSLQGAGTEAFF. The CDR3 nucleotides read TGCGCCAGCAGCCTTCAGGGGGCGGGCACTGAAGCTTTCTTT.

CDR3 residues: CASSLAGTVWGEADTQYF. CDR3 DNA: TGTGCCAGCAGCTTGGCCGGGACAGTGTGGGGGGAGGCAGATACGCAGTATTTT. J is TRBJ2-3 and V is TRBV5-5; D perhaps matches TRBD1 (7 bases). CDR3 length: 18 residues. Deletions cut 0 bases from V and 4 bases from J, with 21 bases between. The germline CDR1 and CDR2 sequences are SGHKS and YYEKEE (reference sequence).

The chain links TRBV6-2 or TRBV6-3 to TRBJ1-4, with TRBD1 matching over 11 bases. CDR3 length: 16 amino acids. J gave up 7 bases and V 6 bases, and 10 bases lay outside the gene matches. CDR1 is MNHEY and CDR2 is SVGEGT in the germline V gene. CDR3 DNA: TGTGCCAGCAGCCCATTCCGGACAGGGGGCGGTGAAAAACTGTTTTTT. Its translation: CASSPFRTGGGEKLFF.

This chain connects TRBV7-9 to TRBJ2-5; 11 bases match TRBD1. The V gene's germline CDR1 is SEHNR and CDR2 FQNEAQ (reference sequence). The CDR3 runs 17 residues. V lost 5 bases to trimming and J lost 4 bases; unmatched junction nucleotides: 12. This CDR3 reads CASSPSAGTGGGETQYF. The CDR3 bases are TGTGCCAGCAGCCCCTCGGCCGGGACAGGGGGAGGAGAGACCCAGTACTTC.

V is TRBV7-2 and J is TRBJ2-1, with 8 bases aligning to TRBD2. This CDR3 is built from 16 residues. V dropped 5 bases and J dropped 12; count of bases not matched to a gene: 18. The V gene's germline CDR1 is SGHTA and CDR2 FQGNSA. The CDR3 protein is CASSLAGTSTMIGQFF. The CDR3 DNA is TGTGCCAGCAGCCTCGCCGGGACTAGTACAATGATAGGGCAGTTCTTC.

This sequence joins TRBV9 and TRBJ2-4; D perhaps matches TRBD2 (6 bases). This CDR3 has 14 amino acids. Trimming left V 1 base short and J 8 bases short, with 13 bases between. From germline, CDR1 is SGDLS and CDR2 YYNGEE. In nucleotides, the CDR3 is TGTGCCAGCAGCGTAAACCCGCGGGATGACATTCAGTACTTC. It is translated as CASSVNPRDDIQYF.

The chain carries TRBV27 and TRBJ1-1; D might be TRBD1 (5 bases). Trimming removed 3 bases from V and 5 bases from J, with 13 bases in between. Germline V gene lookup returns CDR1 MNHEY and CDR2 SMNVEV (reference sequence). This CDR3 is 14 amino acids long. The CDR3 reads CASSFGGGWTEAFF. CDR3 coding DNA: TGTGCCAGCAGTTTTGGGGGAGGCTGGACTGAAGCTTTCTTT.

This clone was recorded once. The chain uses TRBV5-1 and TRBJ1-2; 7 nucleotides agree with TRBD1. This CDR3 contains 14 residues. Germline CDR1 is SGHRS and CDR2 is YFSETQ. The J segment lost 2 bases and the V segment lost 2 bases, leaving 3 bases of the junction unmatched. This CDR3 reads CASSFGQANYGYTF. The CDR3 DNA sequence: TGCGCCAGCAGCTTCGGACAGGCAAACTATGGCTACACCTTC.

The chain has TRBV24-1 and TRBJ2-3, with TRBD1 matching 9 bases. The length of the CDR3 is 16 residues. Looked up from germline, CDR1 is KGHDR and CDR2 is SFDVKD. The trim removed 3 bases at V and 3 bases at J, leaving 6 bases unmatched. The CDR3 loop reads CATSDMGQGKTDTQYF. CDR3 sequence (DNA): TGTGCCACCAGTGATATGGGACAGGGCAAGACAGATACGCAGTATTTT.

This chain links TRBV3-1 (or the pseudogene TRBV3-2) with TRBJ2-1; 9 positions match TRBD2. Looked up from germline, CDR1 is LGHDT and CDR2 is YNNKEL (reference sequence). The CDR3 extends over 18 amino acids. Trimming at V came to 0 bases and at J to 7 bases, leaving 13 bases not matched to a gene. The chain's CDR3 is CASSQELSCGGALNEQFF. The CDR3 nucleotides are TGTGCCAGCAGCCAAGAATTGTCTTGCGGGGGGGCCTTGAATGAGCAGTTCTTC.

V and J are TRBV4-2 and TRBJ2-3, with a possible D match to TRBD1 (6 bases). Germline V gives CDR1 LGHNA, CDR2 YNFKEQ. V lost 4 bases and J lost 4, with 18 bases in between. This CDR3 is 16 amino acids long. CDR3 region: CASSRKQQGNADTQYF. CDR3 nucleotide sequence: TGTGCCAGCAGCCGCAAACAACAGGGTAACGCAGATACGCAGTATTTT.

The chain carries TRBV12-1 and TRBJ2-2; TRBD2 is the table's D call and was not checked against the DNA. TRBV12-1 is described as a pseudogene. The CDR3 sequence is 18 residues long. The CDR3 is CASSSPGSGEGNTGELFF. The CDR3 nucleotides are TGTGCCAGCAGCTCCCCAGGTAGCGGGGAGGGGAACACCGGGGAGCTGTTTTTT.

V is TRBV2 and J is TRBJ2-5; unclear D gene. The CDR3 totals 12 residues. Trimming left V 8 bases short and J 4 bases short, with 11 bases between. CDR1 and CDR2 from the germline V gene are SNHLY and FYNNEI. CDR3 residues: CASGLSIETQYF. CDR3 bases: TGTGCCAGCGGGCTGAGTATAGAGACCCAGTACTTC.

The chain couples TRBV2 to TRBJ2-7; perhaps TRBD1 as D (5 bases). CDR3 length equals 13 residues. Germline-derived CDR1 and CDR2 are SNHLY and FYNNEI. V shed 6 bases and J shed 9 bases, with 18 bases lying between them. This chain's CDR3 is CASSMTEPPWQYF. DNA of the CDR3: TGTGCCAGCAGCATGACAGAGCCGCCGTGGCAGTACTTC.

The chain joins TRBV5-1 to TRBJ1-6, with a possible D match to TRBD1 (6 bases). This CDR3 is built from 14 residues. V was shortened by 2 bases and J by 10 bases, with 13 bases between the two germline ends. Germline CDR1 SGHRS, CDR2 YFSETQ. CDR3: CASSLTTGDSPLHF. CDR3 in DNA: TGCGCCAGCAGCTTAACGACAGGTGACTCACCCCTCCACTTT.

The CDR3 region has the DNA TGTGCCAGCAGCCAAGATTACAGGGGGCTCGCTTTCTTT. This encodes CASSQDYRGLAFF. The chain is built from TRBV3-1 (or the pseudogene TRBV3-2) and TRBJ1-1; TRBD1 agrees at 9 bases. The V gene end was trimmed by 0 bases and the J gene end by 11 bases; junction bases not matched to a gene: 4. The CDR3 runs 13 residues. The germline CDR1 and CDR2 sequences are LGHDT and YNNKEL (reference sequence).